What follows describes a single TCR beta chain. The antigen remains unidentified. The entry originates in a study of cytomegalovirus exposure and HLA in healthy donors. Findings and limits, study-wide: Some TCR beta chains (roughly 160 of them) were listed as cytomegalovirus-associated.

A multiplex PCR was run with 60 Vbeta primers and 13 Jbeta primers. Clones were read by immunoSEQ multiplex PCR, and TCRdb kept only the in-frame ones, dropping some. Of 200,000 or so clones listed, approximately 80% are singletons. This CDR3 is built from 14 residues. Trimming took 0 bases from V and 6 from J; bases not matched to a gene: 4. CDR1 MNHEY and CDR2 SVGAGI come from the germline V gene. This chain connects TRBV6-5 to TRBJ2-7; 8 nucleotides align to TRBD1. The TCR originated in a woman in her 30s in good health and CMV-seropositive. The sequencing sample was made of PBMCs. CDR3 in amino acids: CASSYSRGQGEQYF. The CDR3 DNA follows: TGTGCCAGCAGTTACTCCAGGGGGCAGGGCGAGCAGTACTTC.